This TCR beta chain was sequenced for a study of OX40 agonist ivuxolimab in advanced cancers. Germline CDR1 is MNHNY and CDR2 is SVGAGI (reference sequence). V trimming: 6 bases; J trimming: 5 bases; junction bases outside the gene matches: 7. The CDR3 totals 14 residues. Measured with immunoSEQ multiplex PCR; TCRdb has only the in-frame clones, and not every one. The data show 75,000 to 95,000 clones, with about 90% seen just once and around 0.51% held by the top ten. This chain joins TRBV6-6 and TRBJ2-5; 9 positions agree with TRBD1. The source material was CD4+ or CD8+ T cells sorted from blood, sampled in a trial of the OX40 agonist ivuxolimab. The sequence was collected from an adult with an advanced solid tumor such as melanoma, head and neck, liver or kidney cancer. The CDR3 sequence is CASSPGQGGETQYF. CDR3 bases: TGTGCCAGCAGCCCGGGACAGGGCGGGGAGACCCAGTACTTC.